The clone carrying this TCR beta chain was found a few times. This sample was taken from a study of blood T cell repertoires in COVID-19. Using immunoSEQ multiplex PCR, the repertoire was profiled, and TCRdb retains in-frame clones only, with some absent. The sample holds a few hundred thousand clones, 70% to 90% seen once. The CDR3 extends over 15 amino acids. Unmatched junction bases numbered 7, after V lost 6 bases and J lost 9 bases. Germline V gene sequence: CDR1 MNHEY, CDR2 SVGAGI. V gene TRBV6-5 combines with J gene TRBJ1-6; TRBD1 aligns across 11 bases. This TCR derives from a woman aged 18 to 35 who had been exposed to COVID-19. Source material: PBMCs or T cells enriched from blood (not recorded which). The DNA for the CDR3 is TGTGCCAGCAGCCCGAGGACAGGGGGCGTTTCACCCCTCCACTTT. Amino acid sequence: CASSPRTGGVSPLHF.